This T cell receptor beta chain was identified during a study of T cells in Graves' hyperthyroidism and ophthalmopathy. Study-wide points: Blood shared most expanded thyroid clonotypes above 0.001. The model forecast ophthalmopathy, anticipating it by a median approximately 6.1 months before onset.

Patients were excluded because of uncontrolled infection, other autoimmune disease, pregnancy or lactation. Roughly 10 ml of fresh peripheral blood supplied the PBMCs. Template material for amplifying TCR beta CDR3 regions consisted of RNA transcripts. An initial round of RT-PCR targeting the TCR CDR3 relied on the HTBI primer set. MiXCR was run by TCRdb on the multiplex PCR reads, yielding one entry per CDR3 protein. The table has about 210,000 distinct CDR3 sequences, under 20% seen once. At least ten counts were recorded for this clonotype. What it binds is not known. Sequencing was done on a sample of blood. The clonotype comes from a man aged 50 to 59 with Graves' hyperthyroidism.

The CDR3 reads CASSLYRGSVPETQYF. The CDR3 bases are TGTGCCAGCAGCTTATATCGCGGGAGTGTCCCAGAGACCCAGTACTTC. V gene TRBV5-4 combines with J gene TRBJ2-5; 7 bases are a match to TRBD2. V lost 2 bases, J lost 4 bases, and 11 bases stayed unmatched. CDR3 length: 16 amino acids. CDR1 is SGHNT, CDR2 YYREEE, per germline (reference sequence).